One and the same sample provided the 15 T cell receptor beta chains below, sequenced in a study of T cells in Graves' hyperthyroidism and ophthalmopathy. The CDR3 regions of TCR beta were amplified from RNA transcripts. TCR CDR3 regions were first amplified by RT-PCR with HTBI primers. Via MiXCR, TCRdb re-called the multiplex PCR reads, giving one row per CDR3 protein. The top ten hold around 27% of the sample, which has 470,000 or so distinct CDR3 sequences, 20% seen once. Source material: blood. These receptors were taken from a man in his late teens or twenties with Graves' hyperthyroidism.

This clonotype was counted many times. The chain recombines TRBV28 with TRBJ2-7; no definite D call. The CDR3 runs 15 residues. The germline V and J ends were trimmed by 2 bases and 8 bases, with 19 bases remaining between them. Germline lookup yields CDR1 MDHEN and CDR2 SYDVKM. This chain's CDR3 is CASSLVAPAVPQQYF. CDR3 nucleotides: TGTGCCAGCAGTTTAGTGGCCCCAGCCGTCCCCCAGCAGTACTTC.

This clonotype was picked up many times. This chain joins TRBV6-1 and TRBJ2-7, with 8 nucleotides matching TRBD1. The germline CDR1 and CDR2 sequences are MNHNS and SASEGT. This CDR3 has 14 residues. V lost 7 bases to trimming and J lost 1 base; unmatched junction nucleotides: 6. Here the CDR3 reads CASNAGTGSYEQYF. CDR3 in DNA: TGTGCCAGCAATGCCGGGACAGGATCCTACGAGCAGTACTTC.

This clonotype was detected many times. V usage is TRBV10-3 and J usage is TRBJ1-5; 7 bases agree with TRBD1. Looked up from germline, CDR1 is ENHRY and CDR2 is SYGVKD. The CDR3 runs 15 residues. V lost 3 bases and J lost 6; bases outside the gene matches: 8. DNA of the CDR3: TGTGCCATCAGTGAAGGAGGGGGCGCCGGTCAGCCCCAGCATTTT. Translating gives CAISEGGGAGQPQHF.

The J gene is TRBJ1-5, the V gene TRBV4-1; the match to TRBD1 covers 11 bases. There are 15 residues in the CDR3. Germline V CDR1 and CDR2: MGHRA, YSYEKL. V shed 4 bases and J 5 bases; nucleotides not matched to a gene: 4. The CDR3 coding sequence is TGCGCCAGCAGCCGGACAGGGGGCCGGGATCAGCCCCAGCATTTT. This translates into CASSRTGGRDQPQHF.

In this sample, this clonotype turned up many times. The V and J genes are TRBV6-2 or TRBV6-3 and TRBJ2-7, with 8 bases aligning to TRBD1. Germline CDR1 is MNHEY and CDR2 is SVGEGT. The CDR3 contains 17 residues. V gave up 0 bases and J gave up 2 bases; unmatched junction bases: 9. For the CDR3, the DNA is TGTGCCAGCAGTTACTCACCCGGACAGGGAGGAGCCTACGAGCAGTACTTC. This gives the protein CASSYSPGQGGAYEQYF.

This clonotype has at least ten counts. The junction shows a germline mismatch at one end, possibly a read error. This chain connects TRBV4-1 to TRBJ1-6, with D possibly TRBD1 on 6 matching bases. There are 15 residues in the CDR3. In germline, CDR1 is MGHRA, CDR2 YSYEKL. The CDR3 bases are TGCGCCAGCAGCGAAGATAGGGACACATACTCACCCCTCCACTTT. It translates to CASSEDRDTYSPLHF.

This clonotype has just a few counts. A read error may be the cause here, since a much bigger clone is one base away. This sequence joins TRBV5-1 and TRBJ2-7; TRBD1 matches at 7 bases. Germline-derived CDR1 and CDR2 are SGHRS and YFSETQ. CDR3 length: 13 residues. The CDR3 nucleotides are TGCGCCAGCGGCTTCACAGGGGCCTACGAGCAGTACTTC. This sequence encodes CASGFTGAYEQYF. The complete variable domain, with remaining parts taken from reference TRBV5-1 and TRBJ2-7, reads KAGVTQTPRYLIKTRGQQVTLSCSPISGHRSVSWYQQTPGQGLQFLFEYFSETQRNKGNFPGRFSGRQFSNSRSEMNVSTLELGDSALYLCASGFTGAYEQYFGPGTRLTVT.

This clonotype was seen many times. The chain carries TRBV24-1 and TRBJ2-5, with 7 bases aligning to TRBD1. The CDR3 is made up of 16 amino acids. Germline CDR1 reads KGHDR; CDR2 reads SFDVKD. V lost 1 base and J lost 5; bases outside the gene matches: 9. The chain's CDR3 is CATSDFGAGGRETQYF. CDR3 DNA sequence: TGTGCCACCAGTGATTTTGGGGCAGGGGGAAGGGAGACCCAGTACTTC.

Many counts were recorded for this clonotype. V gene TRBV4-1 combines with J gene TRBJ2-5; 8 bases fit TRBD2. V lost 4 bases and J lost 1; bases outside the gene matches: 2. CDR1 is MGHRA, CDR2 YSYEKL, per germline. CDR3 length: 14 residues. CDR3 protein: CASSRGLAQETQYF. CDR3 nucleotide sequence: TGCGCCAGCAGCCGCGGACTAGCCCAAGAGACCCAGTACTTC.

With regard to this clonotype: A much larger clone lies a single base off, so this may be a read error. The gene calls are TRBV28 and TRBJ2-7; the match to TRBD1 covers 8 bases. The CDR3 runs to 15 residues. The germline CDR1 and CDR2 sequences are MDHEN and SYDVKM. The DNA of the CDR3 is TGTGCCAGCAGTCCCCTGGGGACAGGATCCTACGAGCGGTACTTC. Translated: CASSPLGTGSYERYF.

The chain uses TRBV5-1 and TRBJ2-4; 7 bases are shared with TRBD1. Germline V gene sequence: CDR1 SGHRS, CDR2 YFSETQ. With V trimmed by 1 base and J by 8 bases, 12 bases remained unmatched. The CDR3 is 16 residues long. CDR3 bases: TGCGCCAGCAGCTTGAGTGAAGGGGGCATCATAGACATTCAGTACTTC. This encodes CASSLSEGGIIDIQYF.

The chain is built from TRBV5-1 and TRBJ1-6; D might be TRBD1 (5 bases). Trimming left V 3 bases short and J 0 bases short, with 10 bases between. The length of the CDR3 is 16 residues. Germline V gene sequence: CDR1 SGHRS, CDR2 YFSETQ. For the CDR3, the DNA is TGCGCCAGCAGCTGGGACCTACGCTCCTATAATTCACCCCTCCACTTT. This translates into CASSWDLRSYNSPLHF.

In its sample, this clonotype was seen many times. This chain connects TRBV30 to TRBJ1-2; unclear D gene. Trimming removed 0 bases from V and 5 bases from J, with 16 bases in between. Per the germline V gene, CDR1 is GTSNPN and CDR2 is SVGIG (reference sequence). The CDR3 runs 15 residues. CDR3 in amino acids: CAWSVLVQTSYGYTF. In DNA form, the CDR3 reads TGTGCCTGGAGTGTACTGGTACAGACCTCATATGGCTACACCTTC. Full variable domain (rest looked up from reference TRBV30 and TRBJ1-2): SQTIHQWPATLVQPVGSPLSLECTVEGTSNPNLYWYRQAAGRGLQLLFYSVGIGQISSEVPQNLSASRPQDRQFILSSKKLLLSDSGFYLCAWSVLVQTSYGYTFGSGTRLTVV.

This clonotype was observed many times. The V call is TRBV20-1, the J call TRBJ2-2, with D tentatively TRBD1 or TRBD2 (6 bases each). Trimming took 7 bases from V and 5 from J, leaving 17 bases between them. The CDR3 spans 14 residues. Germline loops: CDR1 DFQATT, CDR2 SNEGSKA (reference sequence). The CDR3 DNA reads TGCAGTGTACCAAGGGGGGTAGGGACCGGGGAGCTGTTTTTT. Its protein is CSVPRGVGTGELFF.

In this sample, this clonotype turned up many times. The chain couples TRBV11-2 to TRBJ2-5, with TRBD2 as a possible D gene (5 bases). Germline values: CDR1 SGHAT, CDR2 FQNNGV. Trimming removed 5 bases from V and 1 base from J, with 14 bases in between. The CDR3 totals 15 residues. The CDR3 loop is CASSPRYAGQETQYF. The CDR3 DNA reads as TGTGCCAGCAGCCCTCGCTACGCGGGCCAAGAGACCCAGTACTTC. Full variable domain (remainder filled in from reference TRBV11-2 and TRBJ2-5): EAGVAQSPRYKIIEKRQSVAFWCNPISGHATLYWYQQILGQGPKLLIQFQNNGVVDDSQLPKDRFSAERLKGVDSTLKIQPAKLEDSAVYLCASSPRYAGQETQYFGPGTRLLVL.